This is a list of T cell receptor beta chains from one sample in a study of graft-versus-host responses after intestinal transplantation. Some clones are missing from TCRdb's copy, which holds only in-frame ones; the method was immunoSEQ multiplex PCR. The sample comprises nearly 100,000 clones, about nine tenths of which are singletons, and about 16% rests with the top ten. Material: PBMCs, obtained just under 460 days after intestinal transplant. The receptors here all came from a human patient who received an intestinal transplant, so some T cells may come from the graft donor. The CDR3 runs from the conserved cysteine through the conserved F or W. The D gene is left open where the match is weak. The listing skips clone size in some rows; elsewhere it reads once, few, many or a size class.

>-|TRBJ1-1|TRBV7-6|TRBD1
CASSLGDRGSTEAFF
TGTGCCAGCAGCTTAGGAGACAGGGGGTCGACCGAAGCTTTCTTT
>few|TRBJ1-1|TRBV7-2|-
CASSLELSMNTEAFFPDF
-
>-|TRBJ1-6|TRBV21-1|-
CASTGVVTYNSPLHF
TGTGCCAGCACGGGGGTAGTAACCTATAATTCACCCCTCCACTTT
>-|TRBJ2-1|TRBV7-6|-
CASSLMGTPNNEQFF
TGTGCCAGCAGCTTAATGGGGACACCGAACAATGAGCAGTTCTTC
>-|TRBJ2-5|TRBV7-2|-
CASSSQETQYF
TGTGCCAGCAGCTCGCAAGAGACCCAGTACTTC
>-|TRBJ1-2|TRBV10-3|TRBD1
CAISAPDRAYGYTF
TGTGCCATCAGCGCCCCGGACAGGGCGTATGGCTACACCTTC
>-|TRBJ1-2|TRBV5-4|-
CASSLDGGYGYTF
TGTGCCAGCAGCTTGGACGGGGGCTATGGCTACACCTTC
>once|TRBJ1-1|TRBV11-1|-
CASSFGFSDGEAFF
TGTGCCAGCAGCTTTGGATTTTCGGACGGTGAAGCTTTCTTT
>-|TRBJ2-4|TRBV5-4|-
CASSAQGSDIQYF
TGTGCCAGCAGCGCCCAGGGGAGCGACATTCAGTACTTC
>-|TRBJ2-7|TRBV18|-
CASSPGTDYEQYF
TGTGCCAGCTCACCAGGGACGGACTACGAGCAGTACTTC
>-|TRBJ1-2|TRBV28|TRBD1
CASSSPTTGLWGYTF
TGTGCCAGCAGTTCCCCTACGACAGGGCTCTGGGGCTACACCTTC
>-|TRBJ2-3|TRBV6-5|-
CASGTVSTDTQYF
TGTGCCAGCGGAACAGTAAGCACAGATACGCAGTATTTT
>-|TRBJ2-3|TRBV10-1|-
CASAEGSGMRYF
TGCGCCAGCGCCGAAGGATCCGGGATGCGGTATTTT
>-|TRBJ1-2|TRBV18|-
CASSPTATYGYTF
TGTGCCAGCTCACCGACGGCAACTTATGGCTACACCTTC
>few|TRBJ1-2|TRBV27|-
CASSLSTRPNYGYTF
TGTGCCAGCAGTTTATCGACCCGTCCGAACTATGGCTACACCTTC
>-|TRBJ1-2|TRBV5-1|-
CASRTDGFLYGYTF
TGCGCCAGCAGGACGGACGGATTCCTCTATGGCTACACCTTC
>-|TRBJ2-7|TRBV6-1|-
CASSDPSLQYF
TGTGCCAGCAGTGATCCTTCTCTGCAGTACTTC
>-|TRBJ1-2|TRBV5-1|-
CASSLASGVGYTF
TGCGCCAGCAGCTTGGCCTCCGGGGTCGGCTACACCTTC
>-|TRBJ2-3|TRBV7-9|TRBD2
CASSLGTSGAQYF
TGTGCCAGCAGCTTAGGGACTAGCGGGGCGCAGTATTTT
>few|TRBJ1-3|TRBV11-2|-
CASSPTGVSGNTIYF
TGTGCCAGCAGCCCTACAGGCGTCTCTGGAAACACCATATATTTT
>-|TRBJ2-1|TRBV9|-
CASSVEAGLLGDEQFF
TGTGCCAGCAGCGTAGAGGCCGGGCTCCTGGGGGATGAGCAGTTCTTC
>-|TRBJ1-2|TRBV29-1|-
CSVVALGSGYTF
TGCAGCGTTGTTGCCTTGGGATCCGGCTACACCTTC
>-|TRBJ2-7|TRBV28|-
CASHDSYEQYF
TGTGCCAGCCATGACTCCTACGAGCAGTACTTC
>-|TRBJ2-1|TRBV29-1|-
CSVDIFFYNEQFF
TGCAGCGTTGACATTTTCTTCTACAATGAGCAGTTCTTC
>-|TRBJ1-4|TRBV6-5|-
CASRTGSLAREKLFF
TGTGCCAGCAGGACCGGGAGCCTAGCGCGTGAAAAACTGTTTTTT
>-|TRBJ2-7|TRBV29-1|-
CSVLPDGSGQYF
TGCAGCGTCCTACCGGACGGTTCAGGGCAGTACTTC
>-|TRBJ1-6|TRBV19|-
CASSIVSGLNSPLHF
TGTGCCAGTAGTATAGTCTCTGGGCTGAATTCACCCCTCCACTTT
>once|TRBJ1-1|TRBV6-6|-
CASSMTENTEAFF
TGTGCCAGCAGCATGACAGAGAACACTGAAGCTTTCTTT
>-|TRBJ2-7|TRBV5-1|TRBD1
CASSVGTGGNEQYF
TGCGCCAGCAGCGTCGGGACAGGGGGAAACGAGCAGTACTTC
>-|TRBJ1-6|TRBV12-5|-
CASGLRDNSPLHF
TGTGCTAGTGGTTTGAGGGATAATTCACCCCTCCACTTT
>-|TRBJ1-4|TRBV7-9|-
CASSPTWPDGNEKLFF
TGTGCCAGCAGCCCAACCTGGCCGGACGGTAATGAAAAACTGTTTTTT
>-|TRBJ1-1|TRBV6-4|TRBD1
CASSKGANTEAFF
TGTGCCAGCAGTAAGGGGGCGAACACTGAAGCTTTCTTT
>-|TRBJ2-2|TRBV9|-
CASSVGNTGELFF
TGTGCCAGCAGCGTGGGGAACACCGGGGAGCTGTTTTTT
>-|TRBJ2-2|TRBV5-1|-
CASSLHREGELFF
TGCGCCAGCAGCTTGCACCGGGAAGGGGAGCTGTTTTTT
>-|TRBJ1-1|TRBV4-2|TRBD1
CASSQETGRRGEAFF
TGTGCCAGCAGCCAAGAGACAGGGAGAAGGGGTGAAGCTTTCTTT
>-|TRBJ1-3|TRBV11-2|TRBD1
CASSLDRAGNTIYF
TGTGCCAGCAGCTTGGACAGGGCTGGAAACACCATATATTTT
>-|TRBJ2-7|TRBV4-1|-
CASSLHDSYEQYF
TGCGCCAGCAGCCTCCACGACTCCTACGAGCAGTACTTC
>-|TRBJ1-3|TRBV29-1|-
CSVAGRLGNTIYF
TGCAGCGTTGCCGGTCGCCTCGGAAACACCATATATTTT
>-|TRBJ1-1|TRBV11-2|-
CASSRRRLNTEAFF
TGTGCCAGCAGCAGGCGACGGTTGAACACTGAAGCTTTCTTT
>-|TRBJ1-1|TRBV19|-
CASSLPAMNTEAFF
TGTGCCAGTAGTCTTCCGGCCATGAACACTGAAGCTTTCTTT
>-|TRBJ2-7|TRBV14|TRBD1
CASSRGQGGEQYF
TGTGCCAGCAGCCGAGGACAGGGGGGCGAGCAGTACTTC
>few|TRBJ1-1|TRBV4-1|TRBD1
CASSQFDRDDEAFF
TGCGCCAGCAGCCAGTTCGACAGGGATGATGAAGCTTTCTTT
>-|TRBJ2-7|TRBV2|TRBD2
CASSEGSLAGGTTYEQYF
TGTGCCAGCAGTGAAGGCTCCCTAGCGGGGGGTACCACCTACGAGCAGTACTTC
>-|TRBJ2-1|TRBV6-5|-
CASSHEPSYNEQFF
TGTGCCAGCAGCCACGAGCCCTCCTACAATGAGCAGTTCTTC
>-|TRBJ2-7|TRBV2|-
CASSRWGSSSYEQYF
TGTGCCAGCAGCCGCTGGGGGTCCAGCTCCTACGAGCAGTACTTC
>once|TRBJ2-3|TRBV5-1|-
CASSLGPHTDTQYF
TGCGCCAGCAGCTTGGGGCCCCACACAGATACGCAGTATTTT
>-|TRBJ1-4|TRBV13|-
CASSFRGEKLFF
TGTGCCAGCAGCTTTAGGGGTGAAAAACTGTTTTTT
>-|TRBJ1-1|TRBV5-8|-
CASRERQTF
TGTGCCAGCAGGGAGAGACAGACCTTT
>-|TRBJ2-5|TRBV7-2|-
CASSLRPDYYRPETQYF
TGTGCCAGCAGCTTACGTCCCGACTACTACCGTCCCGAGACCCAGTACTTC
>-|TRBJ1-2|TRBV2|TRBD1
CASSEDRGLGGYTF
TGTGCCAGCAGTGAAGACAGGGGCCTGGGTGGCTACACCTTC
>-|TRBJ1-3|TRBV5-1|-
CASSLMSASSGNTIYF
TGCGCCAGCAGCTTGATGAGCGCGAGCTCTGGAAACACCATATATTTT
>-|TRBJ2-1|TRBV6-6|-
CASSYGWPTPEQFF
TGTGCCAGCAGTTATGGGTGGCCTACACCTGAGCAGTTCTTC
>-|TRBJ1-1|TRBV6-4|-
CASSDGGAEAFF
TGTGCCAGCAGTGACGGTGGCGCTGAAGCTTTCTTT
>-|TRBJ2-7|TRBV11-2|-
CASTLPQGRYEQYF
TGTGCCAGCACACTTCCGCAGGGGAGGTACGAGCAGTACTTC
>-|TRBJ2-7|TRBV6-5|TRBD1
CASSPQGARINEQYF
TGTGCCAGCAGTCCGCAGGGGGCGCGAATCAACGAGCAGTACTTC